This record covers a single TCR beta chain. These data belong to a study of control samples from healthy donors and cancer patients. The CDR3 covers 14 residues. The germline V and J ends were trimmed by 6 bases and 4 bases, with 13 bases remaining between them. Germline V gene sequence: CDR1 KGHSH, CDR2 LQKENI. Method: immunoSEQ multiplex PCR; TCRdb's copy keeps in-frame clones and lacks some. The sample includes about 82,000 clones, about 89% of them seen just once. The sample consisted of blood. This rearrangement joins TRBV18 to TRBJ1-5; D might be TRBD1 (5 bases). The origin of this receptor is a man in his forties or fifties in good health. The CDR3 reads CASSPGPKNQPQHF. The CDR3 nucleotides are TGTGCCAGCTCCCCGGGGCCCAAGAATCAGCCCCAGCATTTT. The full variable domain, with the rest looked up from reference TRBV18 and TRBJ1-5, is NAGVMQNPRHLVRRRGQEARLRCSPMKGHSHVYWYRQLPEEGLKFMVYLQKENIIDESGMPKERFSAEFPKEGPSILRIQQVVRGDSAAYFCASSPGPKNQPQHFGDGTRLSIL.